The text below deals with one TCR beta chain. The antigen is not known. Assay: immunoSEQ multiplex PCR; the TCRdb copy retains only in-frame clones and omits some. The sample holds around 2,000,000 clones, over 85% seen once. This sample was included in a study of shared clonotypes between healthy human individuals. Study-wide results and limits: The low donor count limited represented genetic and exposure-history diversity. Naive CD4 clonotypes overlapped across a handful of donors at roughly 5.1%. At large depth, rarefaction still showed sorted-subset sequencing to be incomplete.

CD4+ cell separation produced CD45RA+ naive and CD45RA-negative memory subsets. Germline CDR1 is KGHSH and CDR2 is LQKENI. V lost 0 bases and J lost 5, with 13 bases in between. The CDR3 loop spans 15 amino acids. The chain has TRBV18 and TRBJ1-1; D not certain. The sequence came from a man aged 18-30 years in good health. Sequencing was carried out using naive CD4+ T cells sorted from blood. Noted subset: CD45RA+ positively selected. The CDR3 bases are TGTGCCAGCTCACCACCGATCGGGAGGGAGACTGAAGCTTTCTTT. This codes for CASSPPIGRETEAFF.